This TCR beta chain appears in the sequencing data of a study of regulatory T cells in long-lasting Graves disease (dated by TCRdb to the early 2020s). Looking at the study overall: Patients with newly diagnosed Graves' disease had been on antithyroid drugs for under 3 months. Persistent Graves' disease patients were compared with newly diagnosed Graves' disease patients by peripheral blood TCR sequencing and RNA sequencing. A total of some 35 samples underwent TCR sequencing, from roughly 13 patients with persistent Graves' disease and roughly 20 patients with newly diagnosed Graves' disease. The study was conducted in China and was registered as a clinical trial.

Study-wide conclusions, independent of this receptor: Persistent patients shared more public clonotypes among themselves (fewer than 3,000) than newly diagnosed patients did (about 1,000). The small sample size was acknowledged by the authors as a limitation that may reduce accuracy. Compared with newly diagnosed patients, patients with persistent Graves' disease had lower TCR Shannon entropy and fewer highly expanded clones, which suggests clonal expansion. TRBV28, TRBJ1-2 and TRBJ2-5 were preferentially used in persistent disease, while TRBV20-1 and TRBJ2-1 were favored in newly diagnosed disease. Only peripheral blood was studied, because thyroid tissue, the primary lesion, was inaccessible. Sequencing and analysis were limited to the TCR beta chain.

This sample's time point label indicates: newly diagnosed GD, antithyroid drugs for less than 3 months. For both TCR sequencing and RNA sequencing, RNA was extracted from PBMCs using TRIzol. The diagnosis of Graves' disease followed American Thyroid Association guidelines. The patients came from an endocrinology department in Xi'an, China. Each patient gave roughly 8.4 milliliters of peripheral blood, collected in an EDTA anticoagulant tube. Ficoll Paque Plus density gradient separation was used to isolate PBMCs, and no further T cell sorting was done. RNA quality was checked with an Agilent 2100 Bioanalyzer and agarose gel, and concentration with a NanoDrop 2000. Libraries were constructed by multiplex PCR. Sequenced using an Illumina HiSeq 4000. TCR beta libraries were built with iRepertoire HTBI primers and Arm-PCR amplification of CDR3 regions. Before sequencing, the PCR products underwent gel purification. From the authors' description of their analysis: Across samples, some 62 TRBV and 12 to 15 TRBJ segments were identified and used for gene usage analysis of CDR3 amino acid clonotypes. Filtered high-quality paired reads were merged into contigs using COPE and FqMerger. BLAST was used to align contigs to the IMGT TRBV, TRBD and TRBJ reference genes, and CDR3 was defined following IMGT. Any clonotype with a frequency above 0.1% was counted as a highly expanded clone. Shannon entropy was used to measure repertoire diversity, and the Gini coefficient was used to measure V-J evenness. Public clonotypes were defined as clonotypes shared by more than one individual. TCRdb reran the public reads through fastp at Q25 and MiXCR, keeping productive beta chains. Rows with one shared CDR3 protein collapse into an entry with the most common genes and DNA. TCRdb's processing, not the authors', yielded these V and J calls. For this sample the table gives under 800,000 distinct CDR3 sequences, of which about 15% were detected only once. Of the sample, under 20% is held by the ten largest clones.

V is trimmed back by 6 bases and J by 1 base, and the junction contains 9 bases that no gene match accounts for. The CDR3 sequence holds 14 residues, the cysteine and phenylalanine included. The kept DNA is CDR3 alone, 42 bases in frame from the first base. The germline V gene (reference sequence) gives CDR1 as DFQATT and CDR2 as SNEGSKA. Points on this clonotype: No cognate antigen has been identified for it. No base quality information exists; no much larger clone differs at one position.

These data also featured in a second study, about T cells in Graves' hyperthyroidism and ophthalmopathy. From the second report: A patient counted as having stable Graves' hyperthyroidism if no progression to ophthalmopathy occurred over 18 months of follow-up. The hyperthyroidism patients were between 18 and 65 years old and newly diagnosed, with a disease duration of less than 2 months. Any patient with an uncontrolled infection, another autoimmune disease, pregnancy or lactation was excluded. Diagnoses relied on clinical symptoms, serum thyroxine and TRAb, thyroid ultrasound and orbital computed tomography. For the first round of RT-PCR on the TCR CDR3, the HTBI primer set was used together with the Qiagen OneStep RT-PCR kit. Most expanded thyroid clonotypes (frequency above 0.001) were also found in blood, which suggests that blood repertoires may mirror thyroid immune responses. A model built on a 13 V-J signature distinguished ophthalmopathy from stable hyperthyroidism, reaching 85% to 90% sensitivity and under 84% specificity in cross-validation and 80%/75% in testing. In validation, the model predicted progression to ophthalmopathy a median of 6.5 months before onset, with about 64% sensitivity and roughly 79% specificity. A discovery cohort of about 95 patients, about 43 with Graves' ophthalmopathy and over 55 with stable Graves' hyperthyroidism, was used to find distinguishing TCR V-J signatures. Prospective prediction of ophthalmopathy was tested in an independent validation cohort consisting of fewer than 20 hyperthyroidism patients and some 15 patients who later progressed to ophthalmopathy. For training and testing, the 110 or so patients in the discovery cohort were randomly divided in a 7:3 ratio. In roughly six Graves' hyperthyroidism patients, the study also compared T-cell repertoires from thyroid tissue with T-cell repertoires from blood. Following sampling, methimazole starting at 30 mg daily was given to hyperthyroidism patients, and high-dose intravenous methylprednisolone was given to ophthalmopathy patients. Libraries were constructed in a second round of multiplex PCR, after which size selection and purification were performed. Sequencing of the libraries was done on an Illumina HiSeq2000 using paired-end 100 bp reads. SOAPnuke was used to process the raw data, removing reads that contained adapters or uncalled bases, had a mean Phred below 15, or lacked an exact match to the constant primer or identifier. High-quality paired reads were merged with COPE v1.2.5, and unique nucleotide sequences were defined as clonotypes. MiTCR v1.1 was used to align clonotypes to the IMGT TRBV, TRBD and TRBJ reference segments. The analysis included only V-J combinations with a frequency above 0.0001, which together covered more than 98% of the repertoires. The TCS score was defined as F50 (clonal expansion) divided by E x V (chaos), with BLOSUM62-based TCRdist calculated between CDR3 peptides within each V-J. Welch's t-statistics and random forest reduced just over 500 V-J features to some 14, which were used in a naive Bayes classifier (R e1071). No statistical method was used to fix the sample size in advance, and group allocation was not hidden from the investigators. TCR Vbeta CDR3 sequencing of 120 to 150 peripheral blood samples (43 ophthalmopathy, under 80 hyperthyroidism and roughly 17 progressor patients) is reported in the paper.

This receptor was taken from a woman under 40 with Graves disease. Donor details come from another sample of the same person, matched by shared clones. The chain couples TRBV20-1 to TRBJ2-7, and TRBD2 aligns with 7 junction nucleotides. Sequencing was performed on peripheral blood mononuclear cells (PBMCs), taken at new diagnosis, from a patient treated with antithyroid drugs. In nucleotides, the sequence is TGCAGTGCCGAAGGCGGGACTAAATCCTACGAGCAGTACTTC. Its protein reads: CSAEGGTKSYEQYF.